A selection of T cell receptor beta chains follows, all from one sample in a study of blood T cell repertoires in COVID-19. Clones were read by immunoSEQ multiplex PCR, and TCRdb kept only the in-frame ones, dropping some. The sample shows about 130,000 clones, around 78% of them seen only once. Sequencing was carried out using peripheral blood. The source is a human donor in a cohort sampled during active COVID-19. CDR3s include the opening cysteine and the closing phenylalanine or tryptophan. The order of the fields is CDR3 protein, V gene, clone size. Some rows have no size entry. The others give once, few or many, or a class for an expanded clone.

CASSLGRGGRETQYF TRBV11-2 .
CASSQEGAGRGHQPQHF TRBV3-1/TRBV3-2 .
CASSRAQSTSGGTQYF TRBV18 .
CASSPMGTSNQPQHF TRBV18 .
CASSPRTSQETQYF TRBV6-5 once
CASSYKQGGTEAFF TRBV7-9 .
CAISEWGRVYEQYF TRBV10-3 .
CSVNRDINTEAFF TRBV29-1 .
CASSYGQGRSYEQYF TRBV6-6 few
CASSSDNLGQPQHF TRBV11-2 .
CASRPRGGPGIQYF TRBV6-5 .
CASSYVAPAGGNTIYF TRBV6-6 .
CASSLAGGRATEAFF TRBV5-1 .
CASSIGGQYSGNTIYF TRBV19 .
CASSHEVSYGYTF TRBV11-1 once
CASSQGSTGHTNTGELFF TRBV4-2 few
CASSLLAGVKNIQYF TRBV5-6 .
CASSIGFSGSREQYF TRBV19 .
CASSLIATSTDTQYF TRBV4-1 .
CASSRLAVGETQYF TRBV4-1 .
CASSRRGREFGYTF TRBV7-2 .
CASSQETSGGAGELFF TRBV4-2 .
CASSPGTSGSYEQYF TRBV18 .
CASSDTKHTGELFF TRBV5-1 medium-sized
CASRRTDSYEQYF TRBV27 many
CASSLHRVGNTIYF TRBV28 .
CASKRSSNQPQHF TRBV6-5 few